Detailed here is one T cell receptor beta chain. The antigen is unknown. Conventional CD4+ T cells were sorted from blood as CD25-low CD127-high cells. The table came from immunoSEQ multiplex PCR; TCRdb's copy has only in-frame clones and leaves some out. The sample contains some 22,000 clones, 85% to 95% of which appear only once. The data belong to a study of regulatory and conventional T cells in RAG deficiency. Points from the study as a whole: RAG-deficient patients showed markedly lower Shannon entropy and higher Simpson indices than control T-cell subsets.

This sample also appeared in a second study, on regulatory T cells. That paper adds: Amplification used 52 TRBV primers and 13 TRBJ primers.

This TCR was recovered from a human donor in good health. Specimen: CD4+ T cells sorted from blood.

The CDR3 loop is CASSPRTSGGLETQYF. Here the CDR3 DNA reads TGCGCCAGCAGCCCCAGGACTAGCGGGGGGCTGGAGACCCAGTACTTC. The chain couples TRBV5-1 to TRBJ2-5, with 14 nucleotides matching TRBD2. V was pared by 4 bases and J by 5 bases, with 7 bases of the junction left unmatched. The CDR3 covers 16 residues. Germline lookup yields CDR1 SGHRS and CDR2 YFSETQ.